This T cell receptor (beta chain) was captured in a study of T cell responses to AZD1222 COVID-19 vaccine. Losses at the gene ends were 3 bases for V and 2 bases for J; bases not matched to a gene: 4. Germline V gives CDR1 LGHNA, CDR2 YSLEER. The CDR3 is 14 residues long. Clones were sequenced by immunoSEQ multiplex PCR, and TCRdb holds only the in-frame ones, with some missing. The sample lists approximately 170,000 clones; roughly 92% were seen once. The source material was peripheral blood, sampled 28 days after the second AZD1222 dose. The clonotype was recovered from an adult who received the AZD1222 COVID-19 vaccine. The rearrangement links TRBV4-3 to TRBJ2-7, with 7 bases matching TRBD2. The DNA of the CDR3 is TGCGCCAGCAGCCAGGGGAGGGGCCCCTACGAGCAGTACTTC. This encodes CASSQGRGPYEQYF.